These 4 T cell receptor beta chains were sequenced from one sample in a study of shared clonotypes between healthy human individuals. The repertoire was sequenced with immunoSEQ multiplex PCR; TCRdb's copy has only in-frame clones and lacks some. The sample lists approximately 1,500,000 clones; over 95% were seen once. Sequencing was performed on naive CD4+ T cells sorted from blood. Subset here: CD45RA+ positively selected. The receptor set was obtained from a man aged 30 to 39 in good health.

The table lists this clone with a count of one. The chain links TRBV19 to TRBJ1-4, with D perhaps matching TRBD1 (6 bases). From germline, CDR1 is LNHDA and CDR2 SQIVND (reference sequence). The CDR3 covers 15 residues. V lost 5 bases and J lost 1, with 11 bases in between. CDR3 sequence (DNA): TGTGCCAGTAGTTCATTACAGGGAACTAATGAAAAACTGTTTTTT. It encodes CASSSLQGTNEKLFF.

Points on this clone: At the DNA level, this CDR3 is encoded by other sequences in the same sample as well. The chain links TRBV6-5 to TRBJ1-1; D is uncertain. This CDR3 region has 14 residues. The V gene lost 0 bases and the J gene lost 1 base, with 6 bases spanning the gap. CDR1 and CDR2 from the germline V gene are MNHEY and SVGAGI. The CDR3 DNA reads TGTGCCAGCAGTTACTCGCGTGGGAACACTGAAGCTTTCTTT. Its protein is CASSYSRGNTEAFF.

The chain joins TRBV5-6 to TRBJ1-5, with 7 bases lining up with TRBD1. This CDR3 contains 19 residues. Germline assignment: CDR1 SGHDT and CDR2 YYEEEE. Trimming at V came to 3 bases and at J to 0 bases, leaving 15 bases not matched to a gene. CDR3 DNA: TGTGCCAGCAGCTCAGGGGGTCCCAACCCATTATTTAGCAATCAGCCCCAGCATTTT. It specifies CASSSGGPNPLFSNQPQHF.

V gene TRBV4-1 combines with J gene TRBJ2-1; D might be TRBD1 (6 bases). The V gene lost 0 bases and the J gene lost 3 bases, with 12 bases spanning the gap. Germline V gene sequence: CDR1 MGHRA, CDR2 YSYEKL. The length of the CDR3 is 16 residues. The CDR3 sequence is CASSQDSTGHYNEQFF. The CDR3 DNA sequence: TGCGCCAGCAGCCAAGATTCGACAGGACACTACAATGAGCAGTTCTTC.